This record concerns one T cell receptor beta chain sequence. Its antigen remains unknown. Amplification yielded TCR beta CDR3 regions, with RNA transcripts as the source. The TCR CDR3 first-round RT-PCR relied on the HTBI primer set. TCRdb re-called the multiplex PCR reads with MiXCR, one entry per CDR3 protein. The profile covers 530,000 or so distinct CDR3 sequences, with about a sixth appearing a single time and approximately 16% taken by the ten largest. This entry belongs to a study of T cells in Graves' hyperthyroidism and ophthalmopathy. Study-wide results and caveats: Expanded thyroid clonotypes (above 0.001) were mostly also found in blood. Ophthalmopathy and stable hyperthyroidism were told apart by a 13 V-J model. Model-based prediction identified ophthalmopathy a median around seven months prior to its onset.

Pregnant or lactating patients were excluded, as were those with uncontrolled infection or other autoimmune disease. The CDR3 runs 14 residues. Germline V gives CDR1 MNHEY, CDR2 SVGAGI. V lost 2 bases and J lost 4, with 8 bases in between. This rearrangement joins TRBV6-5 to TRBJ2-2, with no clear D. The sequenced sample was blood. The TCR comes from a woman in her late teens or twenties with Graves' ophthalmopathy. Here the CDR3 reads CASSYLGSTGELFF. For the CDR3, the DNA is TGTGCCAGCAGTTACCTCGGTAGCACCGGGGAGCTGTTTTTT.